One sample yielded the 8 T cell receptor beta chains listed below, sequenced in a study of CD8 T cells in ankylosing spondylitis. TCRdb fed the 5' RACE reads into MiXCR, producing one record per CDR3 protein. This table has about 750,000 distinct CDR3 sequences, 19% appearing once. The antigens for these receptors are not known. The study, taken as a whole, reports: What appeared characteristic of ankylosing spondylitis blood was a TCR beta motif of eight highly homologous variants.

Sequencing was carried out using blood, either unsorted or a sorted T cell fraction (not recorded which). These receptor sequences come from a male donor with ankylosing spondylitis.

J is TRBJ2-2 and V is TRBV20-1; no clear D. This CDR3 contains 15 residues. Germline CDR1 reads DFQATT; CDR2 reads SNEGSKA (reference sequence). V lost 1 base to trimming and J lost 6 bases, with 15 bases between them. CDR3 in amino acids: CSARVAGLDAGELFF. CDR3 nucleotides: TGCAGTGCTAGAGTAGCCGGCCTGGATGCCGGGGAGCTGTTTTTT.

The CDR3 coding sequence is TGTGCCAGCAGTTGGCCGGGGGGCTACGAGCAGTACTTC. Translating gives CASSWPGGYEQYF. J is TRBJ2-7 and V is TRBV2, with 7 bases matching TRBD2. V trimming: 5 bases; J trimming: 3 bases; junction bases outside the gene matches: 4. There are 13 residues in the CDR3. The V gene's germline CDR1 is SNHLY and CDR2 FYNNEI.

The chain has TRBV4-1 and TRBJ1-5; TRBD1 is a possible D gene (5 bases). Between the trimmed V and J ends, which lost 2 bases and 1 base, there was a span of 9 bases. Germline assignment: CDR1 MGHRA and CDR2 YSYEKL. This CDR3 has 15 residues. The CDR3 spells CASSQLDTSNQPQHF. Written as DNA, the CDR3 is TGCGCCAGCAGCCAACTGGACACGAGCAATCAGCCCCAGCATTTT.

By share of the sample, this clonotype is medium-sized. This chain connects TRBV28 to TRBJ2-1; TRBD2 might be the D (5 bases). Trimming took off 1 base at V and 6 bases at J, with 13 bases between the two ends. Germline V gene data show CDR1 as MDHEN and CDR2 as SYDVKM. This CDR3 contains 15 residues. CDR3 protein: CASSLLVLASNEQFF. CDR3 in DNA: TGTGCCAGCAGTTTATTAGTCCTAGCATCCAATGAGCAGTTCTTC.

The chain recombines TRBV4-2 with TRBJ1-1; possibly TRBD1 for D (6 bases). Germline V gives CDR1 LGHNA, CDR2 YNFKEQ. This CDR3 has 16 residues. Trimming removed 0 bases from V and 3 bases from J, with 14 bases in between. The CDR3, as DNA: TGTGCCAGCAGCCAAGATGGAGGGGGGACCTACACTGAAGCTTTCTTT. This gives the protein CASSQDGGGTYTEAFF.

This clonotype was counted only a few times. The rearrangement uses TRBV20-1 and TRBJ1-4, with a weak D call TRBD1 (5 bases). This CDR3 is built from 15 residues. Germline CDR1 is DFQATT and CDR2 is SNEGSKA (reference sequence). V lost 3 bases and J 0 bases, leaving 11 bases between the germline ends. CDR3: CSARDGRATNEKLFF. DNA of the CDR3: TGCAGTGCTAGGGATGGCAGGGCAACTAATGAAAAACTGTTTTTT.

This clonotype was seen at least ten times. The chain couples TRBV18 to TRBJ2-7; no clear D. This CDR3 spans 12 amino acids. CDR1 KGHSH and CDR2 LQKENI come from the germline V gene. V lost 2 bases, J lost 2 bases, and 4 bases lay in between. The CDR3 loop reads CASSPTTYEQYF. CDR3 in DNA: TGTGCCAGCTCACCAACGACCTACGAGCAGTACTTC.

Only a few counts were recorded for this clonotype. This chain connects TRBV15 to TRBJ1-1, with D uncertain. The CDR3 length is 14 residues. Germline CDR1 LNHNV, CDR2 YYDKDF (reference sequence). Trimming removed 3 bases from V and 0 bases from J, with 8 bases in between. CDR3: CATSRSPMNTEAFF. The CDR3 nucleotides read TGTGCCACCAGCAGGAGTCCTATGAACACTGAAGCTTTCTTT.